These T cell receptor beta chains were read from a single sample in a study of shared clonotypes between healthy human individuals. Data came from immunoSEQ multiplex PCR; TCRdb stores just in-frame clones and leaves some out. Of approximately 840,000 clones listed, roughly 96% are singletons. Sequenced material: naive CD8+ T cells sorted from blood. Source of these receptors: a man aged 30 to 39 in good health. Both conserved end residues are trimmed from each CDR3. Fields, in order: V gene, J gene, CDR3 length, CDR3 protein.

>TRBV19|TRBJ2-3|11
ATAVTSTDTQY
>TRBV12-2|TRBJ1-2|8
ASGLYGYT
>TRBV11-2|TRBJ2-3|15
ASSLEPLAGGGVTQY
>TRBV28|TRBJ1-2|13
ASSLRGDRNYGYT
>TRBV9|TRBJ2-2|11
ASSVAAGAELF
>TRBV6-1|TRBJ2-7|12
ASSEWGEAYEQY
>TRBV5-1|TRBJ2-7|11
ASSFRPFYEQY
>TRBV14|TRBJ2-7|10
ASSPGGLEQY
>TRBV5-4|TRBJ1-1|12
ASSPGGLGTEAF
>TRBV2|TRBJ1-1|8
ASSGTEAF